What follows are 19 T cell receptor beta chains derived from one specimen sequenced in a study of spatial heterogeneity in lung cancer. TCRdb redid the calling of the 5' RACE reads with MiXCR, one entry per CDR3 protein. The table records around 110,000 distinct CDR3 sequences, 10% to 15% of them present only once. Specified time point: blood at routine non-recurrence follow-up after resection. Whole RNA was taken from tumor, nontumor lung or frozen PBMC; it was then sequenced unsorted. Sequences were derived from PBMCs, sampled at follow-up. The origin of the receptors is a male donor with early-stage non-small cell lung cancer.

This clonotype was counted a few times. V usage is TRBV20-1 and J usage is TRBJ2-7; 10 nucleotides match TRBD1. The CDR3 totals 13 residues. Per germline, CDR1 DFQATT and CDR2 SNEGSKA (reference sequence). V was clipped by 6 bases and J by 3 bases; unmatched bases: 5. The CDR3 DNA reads TGCAGTGCCTCGGGACAGGGGTTCTACGAGCAGTACTTC. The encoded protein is CSASGQGFYEQYF.

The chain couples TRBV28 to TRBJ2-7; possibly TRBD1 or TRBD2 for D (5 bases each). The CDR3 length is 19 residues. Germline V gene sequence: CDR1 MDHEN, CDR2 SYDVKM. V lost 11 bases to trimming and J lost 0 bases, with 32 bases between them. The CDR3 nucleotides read TGTGCCGGAAGAGACCGACAATCCCGGGACGGATCCAGCTCCTACGAGCAGTACTTC. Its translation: CAGRDRQSRDGSSSYEQYF.

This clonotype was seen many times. CDR3 loop: CASTADYEQYF. DNA for the CDR3: TGTGCCAGCACTGCGGACTACGAGCAGTACTTC. The chain joins TRBV25-1 to TRBJ2-7; D remains unclear. Germline loops: CDR1 MGHDK, CDR2 SYGVNS. This CDR3 region has 11 residues. V was trimmed by 7 bases and J by 3 bases, leaving 7 bases between them.

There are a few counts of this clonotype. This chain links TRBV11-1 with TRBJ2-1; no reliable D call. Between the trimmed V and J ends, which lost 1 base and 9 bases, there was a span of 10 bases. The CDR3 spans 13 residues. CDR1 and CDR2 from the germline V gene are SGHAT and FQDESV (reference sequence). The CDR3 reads CASSLVGSLEQFF. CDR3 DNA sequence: TGTGCCAGCAGCTTAGTGGGAAGTCTTGAGCAGTTCTTC.

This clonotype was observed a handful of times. CDR3 bases: TGTGCCAGCAGCCCCGTACCGGGAATGAACACTGAAGCTTTCTTT. This translates into CASSPVPGMNTEAFF. V usage is TRBV7-2 and J usage is TRBJ1-1; D unclear. V shed 5 bases and J shed 0 bases, with 13 bases lying between them. The CDR3 extends over 15 amino acids. Per the germline V gene, CDR1 is SGHTA and CDR2 is FQGNSA. Together with reference TRBV7-2 and TRBJ1-1, the CDR3 gives the full variable domain: GAGVSQSPSNKVTEKGKDVELRCDPISGHTALYWYRQSLGQGLEFLIYFQGNSAPDKSGLPSDRFSAERTGGSVSTLTIQRTQQEDSAVYLCASSPVPGMNTEAFFGQGTRLTVV.

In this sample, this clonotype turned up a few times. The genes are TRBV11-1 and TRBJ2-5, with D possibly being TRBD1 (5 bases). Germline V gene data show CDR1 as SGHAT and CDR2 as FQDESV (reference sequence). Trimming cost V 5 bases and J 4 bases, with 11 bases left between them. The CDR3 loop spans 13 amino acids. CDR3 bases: TGTGCCAGCAGCCCCCCCGACAGAGAGACCCAGTACTTC. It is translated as CASSPPDRETQYF. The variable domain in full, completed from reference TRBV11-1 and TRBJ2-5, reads EAEVAQSPRYKITEKSQAVAFWCDPISGHATLYWYRQILGQGPELLVQFQDESVVDDSQLPKDRFSAERLKGVDSTLKIQPAELGDSAMYLCASSPPDRETQYFGPGTRLLVL.

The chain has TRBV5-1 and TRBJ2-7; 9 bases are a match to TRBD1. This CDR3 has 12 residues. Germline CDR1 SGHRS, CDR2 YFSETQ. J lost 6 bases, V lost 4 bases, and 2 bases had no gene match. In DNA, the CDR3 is TGCGCCAGCAGCGTGGACAGGGGCGAGCAGTACTTC. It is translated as CASSVDRGEQYF.

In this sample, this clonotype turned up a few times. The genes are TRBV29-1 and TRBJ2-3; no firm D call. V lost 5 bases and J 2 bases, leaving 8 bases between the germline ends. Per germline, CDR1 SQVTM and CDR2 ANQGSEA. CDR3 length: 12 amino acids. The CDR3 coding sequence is TGCAGCGTTCATGAACTCACAGATACGCAGTATTTT. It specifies CSVHELTDTQYF.

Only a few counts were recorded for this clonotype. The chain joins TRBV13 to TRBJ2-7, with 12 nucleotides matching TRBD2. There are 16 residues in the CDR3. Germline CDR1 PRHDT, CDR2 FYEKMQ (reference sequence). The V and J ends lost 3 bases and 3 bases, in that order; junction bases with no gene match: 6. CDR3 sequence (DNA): TGTGCCAGCAGCTTTACTAGCGGGGGGCCCATCTACGAGCAGTACTTC. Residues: CASSFTSGGPIYEQYF.

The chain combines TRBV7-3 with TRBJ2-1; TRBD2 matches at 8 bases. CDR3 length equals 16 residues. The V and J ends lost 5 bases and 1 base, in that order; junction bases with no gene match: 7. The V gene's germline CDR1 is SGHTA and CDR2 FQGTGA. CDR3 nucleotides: TGTGCCAGCAGCCGGATAGCGGGGACATCCTACAATGAGCAGTTCTTC. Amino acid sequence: CASSRIAGTSYNEQFF.

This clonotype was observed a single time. As DNA, the CDR3 is TGCGCCAGCAGCTTGGAGGGGGGGACATATCAGCCCCAGCATTTT. It encodes CASSLEGGTYQPQHF. The V and J genes are TRBV5-1 and TRBJ1-5; TRBD1 is a possible D gene (6 bases). Per germline, CDR1 SGHRS and CDR2 YFSETQ. The CDR3 contains 15 residues. The V and J ends lost 0 bases and 5 bases respectively, with 12 bases between them.

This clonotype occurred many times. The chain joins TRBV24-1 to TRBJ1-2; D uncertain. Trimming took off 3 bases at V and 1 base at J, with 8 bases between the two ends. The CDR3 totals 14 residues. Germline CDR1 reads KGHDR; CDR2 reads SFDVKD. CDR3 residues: CATSDRVRNYGYTF. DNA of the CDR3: TGTGCCACCAGTGATCGAGTCCGTAACTATGGCTACACCTTC.

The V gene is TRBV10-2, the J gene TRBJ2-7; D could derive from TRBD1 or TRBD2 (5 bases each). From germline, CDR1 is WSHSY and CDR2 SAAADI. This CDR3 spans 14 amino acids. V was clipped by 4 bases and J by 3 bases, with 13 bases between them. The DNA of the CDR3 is TGCGCCAGCAGTGTAGGACTGGGGCTCTACGAGCAGTACTTC. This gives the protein CASSVGLGLYEQYF.

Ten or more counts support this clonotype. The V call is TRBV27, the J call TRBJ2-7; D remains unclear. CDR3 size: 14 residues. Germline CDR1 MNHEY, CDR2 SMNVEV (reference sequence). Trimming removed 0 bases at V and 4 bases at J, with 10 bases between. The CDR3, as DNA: TGTGCCAGCAGTTTATCAGGGCCGCGGTACGAGCAGTACTTC. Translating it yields CASSLSGPRYEQYF.

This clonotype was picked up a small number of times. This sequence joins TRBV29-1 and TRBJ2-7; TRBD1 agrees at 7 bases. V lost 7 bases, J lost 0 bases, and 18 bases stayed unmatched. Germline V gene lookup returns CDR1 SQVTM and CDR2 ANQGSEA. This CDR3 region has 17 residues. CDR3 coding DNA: TGCAGCGCTCGTTTGGACAGGCGACCCCTAACCTCCTACGAGCAGTACTTC. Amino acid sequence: CSARLDRRPLTSYEQYF.

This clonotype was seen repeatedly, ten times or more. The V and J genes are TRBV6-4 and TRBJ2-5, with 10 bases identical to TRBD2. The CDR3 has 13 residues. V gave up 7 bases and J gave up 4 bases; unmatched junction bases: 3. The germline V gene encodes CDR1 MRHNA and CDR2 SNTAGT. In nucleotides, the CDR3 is TGTGCCAGCAAGCTAGCGGGGGCAGAGACCCAGTACTTC. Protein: CASKLAGAETQYF.

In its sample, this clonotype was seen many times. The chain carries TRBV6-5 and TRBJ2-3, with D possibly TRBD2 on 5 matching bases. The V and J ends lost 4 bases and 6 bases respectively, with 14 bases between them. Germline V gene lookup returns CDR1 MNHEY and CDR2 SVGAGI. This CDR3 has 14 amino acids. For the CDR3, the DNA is TGTGCCAGCAGTTCCCCCCGGACGGGGGATACGCAGTATTTT. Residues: CASSSPRTGDTQYF.

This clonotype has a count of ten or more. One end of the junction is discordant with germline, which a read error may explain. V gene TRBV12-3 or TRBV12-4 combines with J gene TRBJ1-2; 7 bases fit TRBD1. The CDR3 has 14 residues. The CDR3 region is CASSLGTANYGYTF. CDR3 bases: TGTGCCAGCAGCTTAGGGACAGCTAACTATGGCTACACCTTC.

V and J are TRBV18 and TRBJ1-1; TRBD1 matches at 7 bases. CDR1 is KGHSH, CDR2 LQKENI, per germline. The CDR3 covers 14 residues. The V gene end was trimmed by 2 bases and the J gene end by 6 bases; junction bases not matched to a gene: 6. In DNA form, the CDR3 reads TGTGCCAGCTCACCAATTGTAGGGGGCGCTGAAGCTTTCTTT. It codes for CASSPIVGGAEAFF.